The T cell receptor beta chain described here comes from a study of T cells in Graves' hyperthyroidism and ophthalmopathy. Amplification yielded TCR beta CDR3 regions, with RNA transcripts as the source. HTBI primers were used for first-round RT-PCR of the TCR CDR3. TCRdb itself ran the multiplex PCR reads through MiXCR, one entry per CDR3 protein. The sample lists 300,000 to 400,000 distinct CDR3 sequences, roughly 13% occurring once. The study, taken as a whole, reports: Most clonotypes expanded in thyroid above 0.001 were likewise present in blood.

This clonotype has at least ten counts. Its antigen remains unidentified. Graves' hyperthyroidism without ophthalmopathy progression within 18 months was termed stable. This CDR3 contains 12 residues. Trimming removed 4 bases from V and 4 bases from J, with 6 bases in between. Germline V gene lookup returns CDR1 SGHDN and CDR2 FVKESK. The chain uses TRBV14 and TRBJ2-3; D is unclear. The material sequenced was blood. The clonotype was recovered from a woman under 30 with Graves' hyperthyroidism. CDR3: CASSPGPDTQYF. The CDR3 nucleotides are TGTGCCAGCAGCCCGGGTCCAGATACGCAGTATTTT.